The present T cell receptor beta chain was sequenced within a study of tumor-infiltrating lymphocytes in primary liver carcinoma. From roughly 21-30 mg of unsorted bulk tissue, DNA and RNA were co-extracted together. This clonotype appeared once. Its antigen is undetermined. One junction end does not reproduce the germline sequence, and a read error may be involved. The CDR3 length is 14 residues. Germline V gene sequence: CDR1 WSHSY, CDR2 SAAADI. A constant-region primer primed TCR beta cDNA synthesis from 500 ng of total RNA. Employing slightly modified ARM-PCR, three nested multiplex PCR rounds were run, and these gave rise to the TCR beta libraries. TRBV1-TRBV30 forward primers paired with a C-beta reverse primer drove the first two PCR rounds, roughly 9 cycles each. Via MiXCR, TCRdb re-called the multiplex PCR reads, giving one row per CDR3 protein. The data contain roughly 100,000 distinct CDR3 sequences, approximately 78% of them singletons.

Findings and caveats of the study: Tumor region pairs outstripped tumor-adjacent and tumor-blood pairs in overlap.

The receptor comes from a man aged 40-50 years with primary liver carcinoma and hepatitis B virus infection. The specimen sequenced was liver tumor tissue from sampling region 3. As for subset: tumor region T3, left-lateral pole. The chain links TRBV10-2 to TRBJ2-7; D might be TRBD1 (6 bases). The DNA of the CDR3 is TGCGCCAGCGGCCGGGGCAGGGGTATCGACGAGCAGCACTTC. As protein: CASGRGRGIDEQHF.